The 24 T cell receptor beta chains below come from one sample, sequenced in a study of cytomegalovirus exposure and HLA in healthy donors. Primers for the PCR totalled 60 Vbeta and 13 Jbeta. TCRdb's table, derived via immunoSEQ multiplex PCR, lists solely in-frame clones and lacks some. The table records 200,000 to 250,000 clones, about 80% of them present only once. The material sequenced was PBMCs. The receptors were gathered from a woman aged 55-75 years in good health and CMV-seropositive.

The chain employs TRBV19 and TRBJ1-2; possibly TRBD1 for D (5 bases). V lost 0 bases, J lost 9 bases, and 17 bases lay in between. Germline V gene lookup returns CDR1 LNHDA and CDR2 SQIVND (reference sequence). The CDR3 runs to 15 residues. CDR3 DNA: TGTGCCAGTAGTATAGATCTATTGTCGGGGGGACGCTACACCTTC. Translating gives CASSIDLLSGGRYTF.

This rearrangement joins TRBV11-2 to TRBJ1-2; TRBD1 matches at 8 bases. The CDR3 is 15 residues long. The germline V gene has CDR1 SGHAT and CDR2 FQNNGV. V was pared by 0 bases and J by 7 bases, with 7 bases of the junction left unmatched. CDR3 region: CASSLDRGRGLGYTF. CDR3 bases: TGTGCCAGCAGCTTAGATCGTGGCAGGGGGCTTGGCTACACCTTC. The full variable domain, with the rest looked up from reference TRBV11-2 and TRBJ1-2, is EAGVAQSPRYKIIEKRQSVAFWCNPISGHATLYWYQQILGQGPKLLIQFQNNGVVDDSQLPKDRFSAERLKGVDSTLKIQPAKLEDSAVYLCASSLDRGRGLGYTFGSGTRLTVV.

CDR3 in DNA: TGTGCCAGCAGCCAAAGACAGGGACCCTACGAGCAGTACTTC. This sequence encodes CASSQRQGPYEQYF. The chain carries TRBV7-2 and TRBJ2-7; 7 bases agree with TRBD1. Germline lookup yields CDR1 SGHTA and CDR2 FQGNSA. The CDR3 sequence is 14 residues long. After removal of 5 bases from V and 2 bases from J, the junction contained 6 bases not matched to a gene.

The V and J genes are TRBV7-9 and TRBJ1-1; TRBD1 matches at 9 bases. The CDR3 covers 17 residues. Germline values: CDR1 SEHNR, CDR2 FQNEAQ (reference sequence). V trimming: 4 bases; J trimming: 0 bases; junction bases outside the gene matches: 9. The CDR3 DNA reads as TGTGCCAGCAGCTGGGACAGGGTAGGAGCCATGAACACTGAAGCTTTCTTT. Its translation: CASSWDRVGAMNTEAFF.

This clone was recorded a few times. The J gene is TRBJ2-2, the V gene TRBV7-3; 8 positions match TRBD1. Germline trimming cut 4 bases from V and 5 bases from J; bases unmatched to any gene: 3. CDR3 length equals 14 residues. Germline-derived CDR1 and CDR2 are SGHTA and FQGTGA. DNA for the CDR3: TGTGCCAGCAGCTATGGGACAGGTACCGGGGAGCTGTTTTTT. Translating gives CASSYGTGTGELFF.

The rearrangement joins TRBV5-1 to TRBJ2-1; TRBD2 aligns across 7 bases. Germline CDR1 SGHRS, CDR2 YFSETQ. V shed 3 bases and J 1 base; nucleotides not matched to a gene: 4. This CDR3 is 15 amino acids long. DNA for the CDR3: TGCGCCAGCAGCTCACTAGCGTTATCCTACAATGAGCAGTTCTTC. Translation: CASSSLALSYNEQFF.

V usage is TRBV5-1 and J usage is TRBJ2-7; possibly TRBD1 for D (6 bases). The germline V gene has CDR1 SGHRS and CDR2 YFSETQ. The CDR3 is 14 amino acids. V was pared by 4 bases and J by 1 base, with 12 bases between. The CDR3 DNA is TGCGCCAGCAGCCTACAGGGTTGGTCCTACGAGCAGTACTTC. The encoded protein is CASSLQGWSYEQYF.

This clone was counted only a few times. CDR3 nucleotide sequence: TGCGCCAGCAGCTCCGGGACTGTCGCCTACGAGCAGTACTTC. This codes for CASSSGTVAYEQYF. The J gene is TRBJ2-7, the V gene TRBV5-1; a possible D gene is TRBD2 (6 bases). The CDR3 covers 14 residues. Germline CDR1 is SGHRS and CDR2 is YFSETQ. Deletions cut 3 bases from V and 2 bases from J, with 12 bases between.

The genes are TRBV7-3 and TRBJ1-3; weak D call: TRBD1 (6 bases). Germline CDR1 reads SGHTA; CDR2 reads FQGTGA. V was clipped by 2 bases and J by 2 bases, with 7 bases between them. The CDR3 is 14 residues long. As DNA, the CDR3 is TGTGCCAGCAGCTTATCAGGGGCTGGAAACACCATATATTTT. Translating it yields CASSLSGAGNTIYF.

This sequence joins TRBV6-6 and TRBJ2-3; possible D gene TRBD2, 6 bases. CDR3 length equals 15 residues. The germline V gene encodes CDR1 MNHNY and CDR2 SVGAGI (reference sequence). V lost 6 bases, J lost 3 bases, and 16 bases lay in between. The DNA of the CDR3 is TGTGCCAGCAGCCACTTACGGGAGAAGACAGATACGCAGTATTTT. Residues: CASSHLREKTDTQYF.

The chain joins TRBV27 to TRBJ2-4; 8 bases align to TRBD1. The CDR3 sequence is 15 residues long. Germline V gene sequence: CDR1 MNHEY, CDR2 SMNVEV (reference sequence). The V gene end was trimmed by 6 bases and the J gene end by 0 bases; junction bases not matched to a gene: 4. CDR3 protein: CASRFQGAAKNIQYF. DNA for the CDR3: TGTGCCAGCAGGTTTCAGGGGGCAGCCAAAAACATTCAGTACTTC.

The chain employs TRBV11-2 and TRBJ1-2; 7 bases match TRBD1. The CDR3 length is 14 residues. The V segment lost 6 bases and the J segment 7 bases; nucleotides outside the gene matches: 11. Germline loops: CDR1 SGHAT, CDR2 FQNNGV. The CDR3 region has the DNA TGTGCCAGCAGACCCGACAGGGCGCGTCGTGGCTACACCTTC. It encodes CASRPDRARRGYTF.

This rearrangement joins TRBV19 to TRBJ2-7, with 8 bases identical to TRBD2. V trimming: 5 bases; J trimming: 6 bases; junction bases outside the gene matches: 12. Germline V gives CDR1 LNHDA, CDR2 SQIVND (reference sequence). The CDR3 runs to 15 residues. DNA for the CDR3: TGTGCCAGTAGTGGCCCGGGACTAGGGTTCGGCGAGCAGTACTTC. This encodes CASSGPGLGFGEQYF.

J is TRBJ2-5 and V is TRBV6-5; 9 nucleotides align to TRBD1. CDR1 and CDR2 from the germline V gene are MNHEY and SVGAGI. The J segment lost 0 bases and the V segment lost 8 bases, leaving 1 base of the junction unmatched. There are 13 residues in the CDR3. The CDR3 region has the DNA TGTGCCAGCCGGGACAGGGACCAAGAGACCCAGTACTTC. Translation gives CASRDRDQETQYF.

V is TRBV7-5 and J is TRBJ2-1; the table's D call of TRBD1 was not tested on the DNA. TRBV7-5 is a listed pseudogene. This CDR3 is 16 amino acids long. The CDR3 bases are TGTGCCAGAAGCCAGGACAGCTTGGGTCTCTACAATGAGCAGTTCTTC. This translates into CARSQDSLGLYNEQFF.

This clone was seen only once. Here the CDR3 reads CARPAQGPPGTDTQYF. CDR3 nucleotide sequence: TGTGCCAGACCAGCTCAGGGTCCACCCGGCACAGATACGCAGTATTTT. This chain joins TRBV19 and TRBJ2-3; a weak D match, TRBD1 (5 bases). The ends were cut back, 9 bases at V and 1 base at J, with 20 bases in the middle. Germline V gene lookup returns CDR1 LNHDA and CDR2 SQIVND (reference sequence). This CDR3 spans 16 amino acids.

The J gene is TRBJ2-7, the V gene TRBV29-1, with TRBD2 as a possible D gene (6 bases). The V gene lost 4 bases and the J gene lost 3 bases, with 19 bases spanning the gap. Germline loops: CDR1 SQVTM, CDR2 ANQGSEA. This CDR3 comprises 15 residues. Here the CDR3 reads CSVVDTGGTIYEQYF. The DNA for the CDR3 is TGCAGCGTTGTAGATACCGGCGGGACGATCTACGAGCAGTACTTC.

This chain uses TRBV27 with TRBJ2-1; a possible D gene is TRBD2 (5 bases). This CDR3 is 13 amino acids long. Germline CDR1 MNHEY, CDR2 SMNVEV (reference sequence). Trimming removed 7 bases from V and 6 bases from J, with 13 bases in between. CDR3 loop: CASTHLAGNEQFF. The CDR3 DNA reads as TGTGCCAGCACTCACCTAGCAGGCAATGAGCAGTTCTTC.

The V call is TRBV4-1, the J call TRBJ2-1; 10 positions agree with TRBD2. CDR3 length equals 18 residues. The germline CDR1 and CDR2 sequences are MGHRA and YSYEKL. After removal of 1 base from V and 4 bases from J, the junction contained 10 bases not matched to a gene. Here the CDR3 DNA reads TGCGCCAGCAGCCAAGCAGGTAGCGGGAGGCTCCCTTACAATGAGCAGTTCTTC. Translation gives CASSQAGSGRLPYNEQFF.

The rearrangement joins TRBV9 to TRBJ2-7; tentative D call: TRBD2 (7 bases). The CDR3 spans 14 residues. The ends were cut back, 3 bases at V and 2 bases at J, with 12 bases in the middle. From germline, CDR1 is SGDLS and CDR2 YYNGEE. The CDR3 reads CASSEGGSAYEQYF. CDR3 nucleotide sequence: TGTGCCAGCAGCGAGGGGGGGAGCGCCTACGAGCAGTACTTC.

The chain joins TRBV9 to TRBJ2-7; perhaps TRBD2 as D (6 bases). The germline V and J ends were trimmed by 0 bases and 0 bases, with 7 bases remaining between them. CDR1 is SGDLS, CDR2 YYNGEE, per germline. The CDR3 has 14 amino acids. The CDR3 coding sequence is TGTGCCAGCAGCGTAGACGGGAGCTCCTACGAGCAGTACTTC. Its translation: CASSVDGSSYEQYF.

V is TRBV5-6 and J is TRBJ2-2; D may be TRBD2 (6 bases). This CDR3 comprises 16 residues. V shed 5 bases and J shed 4 bases, with 18 bases lying between them. Germline CDR1 SGHDT, CDR2 YYEEEE. CDR3 DNA: TGTGCCAGCAGATATGACCAGGGAGGTGGCACCGGGGAGCTGTTTTTT. Translating it yields CASRYDQGGGTGELFF.

The V gene is TRBV5-6, the J gene TRBJ2-1; 7 bases are a match to TRBD1. J lost 5 bases, V lost 5 bases, and 10 bases had no gene match. There are 15 residues in the CDR3. Germline CDR1 reads SGHDT; CDR2 reads YYEEEE. This CDR3 reads CASSRPGQSNNEQFF. The DNA of the CDR3 is TGTGCCAGCAGTCGACCGGGACAGAGCAACAATGAGCAGTTCTTC.

This chain connects TRBV9 to TRBJ2-1; the match to TRBD2 covers 9 bases. The junction had 10 bases not matched to a gene; V was cut back by 4 bases and J by 5 bases. The CDR3 extends over 16 amino acids. Per the germline V gene, CDR1 is SGDLS and CDR2 is YYNGEE. CDR3 in amino acids: CASSPSSGSTHNEQFF. The CDR3 DNA follows: TGTGCCAGCAGCCCGAGTAGCGGGAGTACCCACAATGAGCAGTTCTTC.